The present entry profiles one T cell receptor beta chain with its context. This sample was included in a study of neoadjuvant anti-PD-1 for oral cavity cancer. The time point here: after neoadjuvant nivolumab, at surgical resection. These oral cavity squamous cell carcinomas were HPV-negative and locally advanced. The CDR3 is made up of 17 amino acids. Trimming cost V 2 bases and J 5 bases, with 18 bases left between them. From germline, CDR1 is MDHEN and CDR2 SYDVKM. Clones were sequenced by immunoSEQ multiplex PCR, and TCRdb holds only the in-frame ones, with some missing. Of 68,000 or so clones in the sample, approximately 85% were seen once.

The chain is built from TRBV28 and TRBJ2-2; tentatively, D is TRBD2 (5 bases). This receptor was obtained from a person aged 35-79 years with oral cavity squamous cell carcinoma. The starting material was PBMCs, obtained after nivolumab (anti-PD-1) treatment. In nucleotides, the CDR3 is TGTGCCAGCAGTTTAAGTAGCAGGACCCGGAGGACCGGGGAGCTGTTTTTT. Its protein is CASSLSSRTRRTGELFF.